This T cell receptor beta chain was captured in a study of T cells in Graves' hyperthyroidism and ophthalmopathy. Study-level results: Appearing also in blood were most of the thyroid clonotypes expanded above 0.001. Classification by a 13 V-J model distinguished ophthalmopathy from stable hyperthyroidism.

With 4 bases removed from V and 3 bases from J, the gap between germline ends came to 11 bases. The CDR3 has 14 amino acids. CDR1 and CDR2 (germline): SGHRS, YFSETQ. This clonotype was counted only a few times. Its antigen is not identified. RNA transcripts gave rise to amplified TCR beta CDR3 regions. Initially, a first-round RT-PCR of the TCR CDR3 employed the HTBI primer set. Each CDR3 protein is one row after TCRdb ran MiXCR on the multiplex PCR reads. The data contain fewer than 650,000 distinct CDR3 sequences, around 13% of them seen just once; the ten biggest clones take up about 15%. The specimen sequenced was blood. The V call is TRBV5-1, the J call TRBJ1-3, with D maybe TRBD1 (5 bases). This sequence was found in a middle-aged woman with Graves' hyperthyroidism. CDR3 loop: CASSAQGVGNTIYF. CDR3 nucleotides: TGCGCCAGCAGCGCCCAGGGCGTTGGAAACACCATATATTTT.